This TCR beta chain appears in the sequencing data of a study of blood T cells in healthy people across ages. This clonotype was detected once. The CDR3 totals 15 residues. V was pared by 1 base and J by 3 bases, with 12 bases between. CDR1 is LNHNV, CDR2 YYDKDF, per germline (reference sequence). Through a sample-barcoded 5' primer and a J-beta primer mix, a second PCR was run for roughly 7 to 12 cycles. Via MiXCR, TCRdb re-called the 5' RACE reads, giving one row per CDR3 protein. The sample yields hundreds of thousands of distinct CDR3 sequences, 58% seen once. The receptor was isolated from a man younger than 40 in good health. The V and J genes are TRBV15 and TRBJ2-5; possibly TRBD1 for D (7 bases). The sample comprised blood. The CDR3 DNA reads TGTGCCACCAGCAGAGGCGGGGACAGTAAAGAGACCCAGTACTTC. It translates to CATSRGGDSKETQYF.